This TCR beta chain was sequenced during a study of low-dose radiotherapy and immunotherapy resistance in tumors. About the research overall: On cycle 1 day 1, patients started four cycles of oral aspirin 300 mg daily.

This CDR3 region has 11 residues. Trimming pared 6 bases from V and 13 bases from J, leaving 13 bases between. Per germline, CDR1 MDHEN and CDR2 SYDVKM. Both TCRalpha and TCRbeta chains were reverse transcribed with V-gene-specific primers. With a constant-region primer and a V-primer adapter, TCRs were subjected to about 20 PCR cycles of amplification. TCRdb re-derived calls from the reads in MiXCR, one entry per CDR3 protein. This sample yields around 18,000 distinct CDR3 sequences, of which roughly 70% are seen a single time; 10% to 12% belongs to the top ten. The chain combines TRBV28 with TRBJ1-3, with no clear D. The origin of this receptor is a human donor with advanced metastatic prostate, ovarian, gallbladder or colorectal cancer (not recorded which). This table probably holds off-target reads from a library built for another chain. CDR3 bases: TGTGCCAGCAGCGACTTCCCAAGAATATATTTT. Encoded protein: CASSDFPRIYF. The whole variable domain, remainder taken from reference TRBV28 and TRBJ1-3, is DVKVTQSSRYLVKRTGEKVFLECVQDMDHENMFWYRQDPGLGLRLIYFSYDVKMKEKGDIPEGYSVSREKKERFSLILESASTNQTSMYLCASSDFPRIYFGEGSWLTVV.